These 14 T cell receptor beta chains came from one sample sequenced in a study of type 1 regulatory T cells. Study-level points and caveats: Compared with non-Tr1 cells, Tr1 cells showed a narrower TCR repertoire.

What these receptors recognize is not known. TCRdb re-called the reads through MiXCR, storing one row per CDR3 protein. This repertoire shows 60,000 to 75,000 distinct CDR3 sequences, less than 25% found once; its top ten account for 8.3%. The sequenced sample consisted of cultured type 1 regulatory T (Tr1) cells, either the whole culture or a sorted fraction (not recorded which). These receptors all come from a human donor in good health.

V is TRBV6-2 or TRBV6-3 and J is TRBJ2-1; possible D gene TRBD1, 5 bases. The V end was cut by 5 bases, the J end by 9 bases, with 17 bases between. The CDR3 is 14 amino acids. Germline V gene lookup returns CDR1 MNHEY and CDR2 SVGEGT. CDR3 DNA sequence: TGTGCCAGCAGTGCAGTCCAGGGTCACGGTGAGCAGTTCTTC. Translated: CASSAVQGHGEQFF.

V and J are TRBV3-1 and TRBJ1-2; 10 nucleotides line up with TRBD1. The germline V gene has CDR1 LGHDT and CDR2 YNNKEL (reference sequence). This CDR3 comprises 18 residues. With 4 bases clipped from V and 2 bases from J, the junction kept 13 bases outside the gene matches. This CDR3 is CASSPLTGDRGRNYGYTF. The CDR3, as DNA: TGTGCCAGCAGCCCTCTTACCGGGGACAGGGGCAGGAACTATGGCTACACCTTC.

The V and J genes are TRBV12-3 or TRBV12-4 and TRBJ1-2; TRBD1 is a possible D gene (5 bases). Trimming removed 8 bases at V and 4 bases at J, with 14 bases between. CDR3 length equals 13 residues. The CDR3 spells CASRLAGGYGYTF. CDR3 DNA: TGTGCCAGCCGTCTGGCGGGGGGCTATGGCTACACCTTC.

The chain employs TRBV2 and TRBJ2-5, with 8 bases identical to TRBD1. Losses at the gene ends were 6 bases for V and 4 bases for J; bases not matched to a gene: 10. The germline CDR1 and CDR2 sequences are SNHLY and FYNNEI. This CDR3 is built from 15 residues. CDR3 residues: CASSPTDRAGETQYF. CDR3 sequence (DNA): TGTGCCAGCAGCCCTACGGACAGGGCTGGAGAGACCCAGTACTTC.

This clonotype was detected only a few times. J is TRBJ1-1 and V is TRBV7-9; D unresolved. The CDR3 is made up of 14 amino acids. Germline CDR1 is SEHNR and CDR2 is FQNEAQ (reference sequence). V was cut by 5 bases and J by 1 base, with 11 bases left in between. The CDR3 DNA follows: TGTGCCAGCAGCCAAGGAATAGCGAACACTGAAGCTTTCTTT. Residues: CASSQGIANTEAFF.

This clonotype was seen more than once but under ten times. The CDR3 here is CASSPSADTQYF. For the CDR3, the DNA is TGTGCCAGCAGTCCCTCGGCAGATACGCAGTATTTT. The chain is built from TRBV12-3 or TRBV12-4 and TRBJ2-3, with unresolved D. The CDR3 runs to 12 residues. Trimming took 5 bases from V and 4 from J, leaving 7 bases between them.

This clonotype was found once. The rearrangement uses TRBV4-1 and TRBJ2-2; D perhaps matches TRBD2 (7 bases). Germline assignment: CDR1 MGHRA and CDR2 YSYEKL. CDR3 length equals 18 residues. Trimming pared 0 bases from V and 6 bases from J, leaving 20 bases between. The CDR3 is CASSQDIRGAGYAGELFF. The DNA of the CDR3 is TGCGCCAGCAGCCAAGATATTCGGGGGGCGGGGTATGCCGGGGAGCTGTTTTTT.

This clonotype was seen only a few times. The chain links TRBV24-1 to TRBJ2-2; 10 bases map to TRBD1. Germline values: CDR1 KGHDR, CDR2 SFDVKD. J was trimmed by 7 bases and V by 3 bases; bases with no gene match: 7. The CDR3 extends over 16 amino acids. The CDR3 region is CATSDTDRGPVGELFF. The CDR3 DNA sequence: TGTGCCACCAGTGATACCGACAGGGGGCCGGTCGGGGAGCTGTTTTTT.

The chain joins TRBV29-1 to TRBJ2-7, with a weak D call TRBD2 (6 bases). CDR1 and CDR2 from the germline V gene are SQVTM and ANQGSEA. The CDR3 spans 11 residues. V lost 4 bases to trimming and J lost 3 bases, with 7 bases between them. CDR3 bases: TGCAGCGTTGTGGAGGGCTACGAGCAGTACTTC. This translates into CSVVEGYEQYF.

J is TRBJ1-6 and V is TRBV7-9; D gene unclear. The V and J ends lost 5 bases and 8 bases respectively, with 10 bases between them. Germline values: CDR1 SEHNR, CDR2 FQNEAQ (reference sequence). The CDR3 runs to 13 residues. In DNA, the CDR3 is TGTGCCAGCAGCGTAGGACGGGATTCACCCCTCCACTTT. Protein sequence: CASSVGRDSPLHF.

The rearrangement uses TRBV20-1 and TRBJ1-1, with a possible D match to TRBD1 (6 bases). The CDR3 is made up of 14 amino acids. The V end lost 0 bases, the J end lost 7 bases, and 15 bases lay between the germline ends. Per the germline V gene, CDR1 is DFQATT and CDR2 is SNEGSKA (reference sequence). The CDR3 nucleotides read TGCAGTGCTAGAGATAGCAGGGGCGCCGATGAAGCTTTCTTT. Protein product: CSARDSRGADEAFF.

The rearrangement uses TRBV20-1 and TRBJ1-4; 9 bases match TRBD1. Losses at the gene ends were 6 bases for V and 6 bases for J; bases not matched to a gene: 11. The CDR3 runs 15 residues. The germline V gene encodes CDR1 DFQATT and CDR2 SNEGSKA (reference sequence). This CDR3 is CSARTGAGADEKLFF. The CDR3, as DNA: TGCAGTGCGAGGACAGGGGCGGGAGCTGATGAAAAACTGTTTTTT.

This clonotype was seen repeatedly, ten times or more. This chain links TRBV5-1 with TRBJ1-1; TRBD1 might be the D (5 bases). V was cut by 0 bases and J by 2 bases, with 8 bases left in between. The CDR3 extends over 14 amino acids. The germline gives CDR1 SGHRS, CDR2 YFSETQ. In nucleotides, the CDR3 is TGCGCCAGCAGCTTGGCCGGGGGAAACACTGAAGCTTTCTTT. This sequence encodes CASSLAGGNTEAFF. Supplemented by reference TRBV5-1 and TRBJ1-1, the full variable domain reads KAGVTQTPRYLIKTRGQQVTLSCSPISGHRSVSWYQQTPGQGLQFLFEYFSETQRNKGNFPGRFSGRQFSNSRSEMNVSTLELGDSALYLCASSLAGGNTEAFFGQGTRLTVV.

This chain links TRBV29-1 with TRBJ1-5; TRBD1 might be the D (5 bases). The CDR3 is made up of 14 amino acids. Germline loops: CDR1 SQVTM, CDR2 ANQGSEA. The V end was cut by 4 bases, the J end by 0 bases, with 10 bases between. The CDR3 here is CSVATGSSNQPQHF. The CDR3 bases are TGCAGCGTTGCAACAGGCTCTAGCAATCAGCCCCAGCATTTT.